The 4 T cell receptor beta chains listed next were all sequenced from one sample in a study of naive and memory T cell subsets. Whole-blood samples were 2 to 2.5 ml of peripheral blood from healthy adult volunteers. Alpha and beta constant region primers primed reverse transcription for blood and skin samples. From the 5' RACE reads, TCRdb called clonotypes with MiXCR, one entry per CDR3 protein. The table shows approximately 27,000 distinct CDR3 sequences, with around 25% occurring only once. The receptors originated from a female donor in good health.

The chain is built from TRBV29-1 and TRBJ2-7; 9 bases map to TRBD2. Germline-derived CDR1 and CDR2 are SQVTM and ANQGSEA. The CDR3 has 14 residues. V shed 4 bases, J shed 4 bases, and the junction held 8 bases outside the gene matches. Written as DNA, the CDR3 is TGCAGCGTTGCACCCAGCGGGAGGTTATACGAGCAGTACTTC. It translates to CSVAPSGRLYEQYF.

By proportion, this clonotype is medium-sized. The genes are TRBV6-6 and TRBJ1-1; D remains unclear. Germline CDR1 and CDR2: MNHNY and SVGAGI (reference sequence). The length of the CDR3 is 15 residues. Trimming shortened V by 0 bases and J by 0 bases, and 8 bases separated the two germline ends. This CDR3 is CASSYSPLMNTEAFF. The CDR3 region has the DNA TGTGCCAGCAGTTACTCACCCCTTATGAACACTGAAGCTTTCTTT.

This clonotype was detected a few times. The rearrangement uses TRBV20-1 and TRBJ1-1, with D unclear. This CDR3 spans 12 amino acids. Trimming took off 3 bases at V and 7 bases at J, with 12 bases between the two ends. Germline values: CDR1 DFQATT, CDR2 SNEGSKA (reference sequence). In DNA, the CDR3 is TGCAGTGCTAGCCTTGTGGAGGGTGAAGCTTTCTTT. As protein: CSASLVEGEAFF.

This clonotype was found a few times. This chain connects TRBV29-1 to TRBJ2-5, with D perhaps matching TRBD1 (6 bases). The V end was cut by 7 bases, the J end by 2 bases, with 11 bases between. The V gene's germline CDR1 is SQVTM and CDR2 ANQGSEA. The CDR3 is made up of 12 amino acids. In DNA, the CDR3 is TGCAGCGGGGGAACAGGGCAAGAGACCCAGTACTTC. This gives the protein CSGGTGQETQYF.